These 16 T cell receptor beta chains share one sample of origin, sequenced in a study of T cells in Graves' hyperthyroidism and ophthalmopathy. There were TCR beta CDR3 regions amplified from RNA transcripts. The HTBI primer set served for first-round RT-PCR of the TCR CDR3. TCRdb redid the calling of the multiplex PCR reads with MiXCR, one entry per CDR3 protein. Found here are 500,000 or so distinct CDR3 sequences, 15% to 20% of them singletons; the top ten hold 17%. Sequencing input: blood. These receptors were obtained from a young woman with Graves' ophthalmopathy.

The sample holds many counts of this clonotype. The genes are TRBV6-1 and TRBJ2-1; D call uncertain. The germline gives CDR1 MNHNS, CDR2 SASEGT. Trimming removed 5 bases at V and 5 bases at J, with 13 bases between. CDR3 length equals 14 residues. The CDR3 DNA reads as TGTGCCAGCAGTCGACTCAACCAAAACAATGAGCAGTTCTTC. As protein: CASSRLNQNNEQFF.

This clonotype showed up many times. A much larger clone sits a single nucleotide away, making a read error possible. The chain links TRBV7-3 to TRBJ2-1, with TRBD2 matching over 9 bases. This CDR3 contains 15 residues. The V segment lost 5 bases and the J segment 0 bases; nucleotides outside the gene matches: 2. From germline, CDR1 is SGHTA and CDR2 FQGTGA. CDR3 DNA: TGTGCCAGCAGCATTAGCGGGAGCTCCTACAATGAGCAGTTCTTC. Protein: CASSISGSSYNEQFF. The entire variable domain, with the rest obtained from reference TRBV7-3 and TRBJ2-1, is as follows: GAGVSQTPSNKVTEKGKYVELRCDPISGHTALYWYRQSLGQGPEFLIYFQGTGAADDSGLPNDRFFAVRPEGSVSTLKIQRTERGDSAVYLCASSISGSSYNEQFFGPGTRLTVL.

This clonotype was picked up a small number of times. The rearrangement joins TRBV7-8 to TRBJ1-3, with 7 bases matching TRBD1. Germline CDR1 and CDR2: SGHVS and FQNEAQ. With V trimmed by 5 bases and J by 0 bases, 10 bases remained unmatched. There are 17 residues in the CDR3. CDR3 coding DNA: TGTGCCAGCAGCCCGTGGGACAGCGCCGACTCTGGAAACACCATATATTTT. Its translation: CASSPWDSADSGNTIYF.

J is TRBJ2-1 and V is TRBV6-9; TRBD2 agrees at 10 bases. V gave up 3 bases and J gave up 5 bases; unmatched junction bases: 7. CDR1 MNHGY and CDR2 SVAAGI come from the germline V gene. The CDR3 runs 16 residues. DNA for the CDR3: TGTGCCAGCAGTTACGGGCCTAGCGGGGGTGACAATGAGCAGTTCTTC. This translates into CASSYGPSGGDNEQFF.

This clonotype came up a few times. The V gene is TRBV30, the J gene TRBJ1-2, with D perhaps TRBD1 (6 bases). The V end lost 6 bases, the J end lost 4 bases, and 12 bases lay between the germline ends. The CDR3 contains 12 residues. Germline CDR1 reads GTSNPN; CDR2 reads SVGIG (reference sequence). The CDR3 spells CACPRGAYGYTF. The CDR3 DNA reads TGTGCCTGCCCGAGGGGGGCCTATGGCTACACCTTC. The full variable domain, completed using reference TRBV30 and TRBJ1-2, is SQTIHQWPATLVQPVGSPLSLECTVEGTSNPNLYWYRQAAGRGLQLLFYSVGIGQISSEVPQNLSASRPQDRQFILSSKKLLLSDSGFYLCACPRGAYGYTFGSGTRLTVV.

This clonotype was seen ten or more times. This rearrangement joins TRBV5-1 to TRBJ2-7; a possible D gene is TRBD1 (6 bases). CDR1 is SGHRS and CDR2 is YFSETQ in the germline V gene. V was trimmed by 4 bases and J by 4 bases, leaving 12 bases between them. The CDR3 is 13 amino acids. This chain's CDR3 is CASSVTGFYEQYF. The DNA of the CDR3 is TGCGCCAGCAGCGTCACAGGGTTTTACGAGCAGTACTTC.

This clonotype was counted between two and nine times. The chain joins TRBV28 to TRBJ2-7, with 11 bases matching TRBD1. The CDR3 has 12 residues. Germline-derived CDR1 and CDR2 are MDHEN and SYDVKM. CDR3 DNA sequence: TGTGCTGGGGGACAGGGGGTATACGAGCAGTACTTC. Protein product: CAGGQGVYEQYF.

This clonotype was recorded at least ten times. The chain has TRBV7-9 and TRBJ2-7, with 11 bases lining up with TRBD1. This CDR3 has 14 amino acids. Looked up from germline, CDR1 is SEHNR and CDR2 is FQNEAQ (reference sequence). J lost 7 bases, V lost 5 bases, and 7 bases had no gene match. The chain's CDR3 is CASSTSGTGGEQYF. CDR3 nucleotide sequence: TGTGCCAGCAGCACGTCCGGGACAGGGGGTGAGCAGTACTTC.

This clonotype has more than one count but fewer than ten. The V and J genes are TRBV28 and TRBJ2-6, with TRBD1 matching over 7 bases. The germline V gene has CDR1 MDHEN and CDR2 SYDVKM. CDR3 length equals 16 residues. V trimming: 6 bases; J trimming: 0 bases; junction bases outside the gene matches: 5. Here the CDR3 reads CASSPDRSSGANVLTF. CDR3 sequence (DNA): TGTGCCAGCAGCCCGGACAGGTCCTCTGGGGCCAACGTCCTGACTTTC.

This chain uses TRBV11-2 with TRBJ2-3, with 7 bases lining up with TRBD2. V was clipped by 2 bases and J by 2 bases; unmatched bases: 7. From germline, CDR1 is SGHAT and CDR2 FQNNGV. CDR3 length equals 16 residues. Here the CDR3 reads CASSLSAGRFTDTQYF. In DNA form, the CDR3 reads TGTGCCAGCAGCTTATCAGCGGGGAGATTCACAGATACGCAGTATTTT.

The sample holds a few counts of this clonotype. The chain is built from TRBV6-1 and TRBJ1-1, with 7 bases fitting TRBD1. The CDR3 sequence is 14 residues long. The V gene end was trimmed by 5 bases and the J gene end by 3 bases; junction bases not matched to a gene: 6. Germline values: CDR1 MNHNS, CDR2 SASEGT. The CDR3 loop reads CASSYRQGDTEAFF. DNA of the CDR3: TGTGCCAGCAGTTATAGACAGGGAGACACTGAAGCTTTCTTT.

There are many counts of this clonotype. J is TRBJ2-1 and V is TRBV7-2; tentative D call: TRBD2 (7 bases). The CDR3 runs 14 residues. Trimming cost V 6 bases and J 8 bases, with 17 bases left between them. Germline values: CDR1 SGHTA, CDR2 FQGNSA. CDR3 nucleotide sequence: TGTGCCAGCAGTCGGGGGGCCGCCGTGGATGAGCAGTTCTTC. Amino acid sequence: CASSRGAAVDEQFF.

This clonotype was seen repeatedly, ten times or more. This sequence joins TRBV7-2 and TRBJ2-7; D perhaps matches TRBD2 (6 bases). Germline CDR1 reads SGHTA; CDR2 reads FQGNSA. The CDR3 spans 16 residues. The V gene lost 0 bases and the J gene lost 0 bases, with 12 bases spanning the gap. In DNA, the CDR3 is TGTGCCAGCAGCTTAGCGGGAGGCCTATCCTCCTACGAGCAGTACTTC. As protein: CASSLAGGLSSYEQYF.

The table lists this clonotype with a few counts. The chain joins TRBV10-3 to TRBJ2-2; D is uncertain. The germline CDR1 and CDR2 sequences are ENHRY and SYGVKD. The CDR3 loop spans 12 amino acids. V lost 0 bases, J lost 6 bases, and 2 bases lay in between. CDR3 coding DNA: TGTGCCATCAGTGAGTCCCCCGGGGAGCTGTTTTTT. This sequence encodes CAISESPGELFF.

The genes are TRBV19 and TRBJ2-1; 10 bases are shared with TRBD1. With 7 bases clipped from V and 8 bases from J, the junction kept 8 bases outside the gene matches. This CDR3 spans 14 amino acids. Germline V gene sequence: CDR1 LNHDA, CDR2 SQIVND (reference sequence). The CDR3 sequence: CASTDRGRGDEQFF. CDR3 coding DNA: TGTGCCAGTACTGACAGGGGGCGCGGGGATGAGCAGTTCTTC.

In its sample, this clonotype was seen many times. The V and J genes are TRBV7-3 and TRBJ1-1; 12 bases fit TRBD1. Germline assignment: CDR1 SGHTA and CDR2 FQGTGA. The length of the CDR3 is 14 residues. V dropped 0 bases and J dropped 10; count of bases not matched to a gene: 3. CDR3 nucleotide sequence: TGTGCCAGCAGCTTAACGGGACAGGGGGCGATAGCTTTCTTT. It encodes CASSLTGQGAIAFF. The full variable domain, in which reference TRBV7-3 and TRBJ1-1 provide the parts outside the CDR3, is GAGVSQTPSNKVTEKGKYVELRCDPISGHTALYWYRQSLGQGPEFLIYFQGTGAADDSGLPNDRFFAVRPEGSVSTLKIQRTERGDSAVYLCASSLTGQGAIAFFGQGTRLTVV.